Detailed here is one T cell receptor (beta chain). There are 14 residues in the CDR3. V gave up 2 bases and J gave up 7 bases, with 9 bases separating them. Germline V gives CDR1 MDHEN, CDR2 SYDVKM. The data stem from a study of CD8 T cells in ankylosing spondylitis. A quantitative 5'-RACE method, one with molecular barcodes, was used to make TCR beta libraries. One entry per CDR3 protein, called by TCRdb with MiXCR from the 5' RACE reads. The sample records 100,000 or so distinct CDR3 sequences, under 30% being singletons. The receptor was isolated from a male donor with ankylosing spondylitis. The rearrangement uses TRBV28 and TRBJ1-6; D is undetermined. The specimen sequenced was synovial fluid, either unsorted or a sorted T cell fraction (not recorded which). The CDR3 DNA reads TGTGCCAGCAGTTTAGGGGTAGGGAATTCACCCCTCCACTTT. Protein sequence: CASSLGVGNSPLHF.